Presented here are 20 T cell receptor beta chains from one specimen sequenced in a study of response to subunit inactivated influenza vaccine. Each CDR3 protein gets one entry after TCRdb re-called the RT-PCR reads with MiXCR. Among 860,000 or so distinct CDR3 sequences listed, 21% were seen once. This specimen was PBMCs from blood, taken less than 6 days after vaccination. These receptors were collected from a man in his forties or fifties who received an inactivated influenza vaccine.

This clonotype was seen only a few times. The chain has TRBV9 and TRBJ2-7; D may be TRBD2 (6 bases). There are 15 residues in the CDR3. V gave up 5 bases and J gave up 0 bases, with 15 bases separating them. From germline, CDR1 is SGDLS and CDR2 YYNGEE. The CDR3 spells CASSRSGTRSYEQYF. The DNA of the CDR3 is TGTGCCAGCAGTAGATCCGGGACTCGCTCCTACGAGCAGTACTTC.

V usage is TRBV6-2 or TRBV6-3 and J usage is TRBJ2-5; D uncertain. This CDR3 comprises 13 residues. Germline-derived CDR1 and CDR2 are MNHEY and SVGEGT. Trimming cost V 6 bases and J 2 bases, with 10 bases left between them. The CDR3 region is CASSRGEQETQYF. The CDR3 nucleotides read TGTGCCAGCAGCCGCGGAGAGCAAGAGACCCAGTACTTC.

This clonotype showed up just a few times. This rearrangement joins TRBV12-5 to TRBJ2-1; TRBD1 matches 7 bases. V lost 9 bases and J lost 9; bases outside the gene matches: 8. CDR3 size: 12 residues. In germline, CDR1 is LGHNT, CDR2 FRNRAP. Written as DNA, the CDR3 is TGTGCTAGCGAGCAGGGGGACGCTGAGCAGTTCTTC. Amino acid sequence: CASEQGDAEQFF.

At least ten counts were recorded for this clonotype. The V and J genes are TRBV11-2 and TRBJ2-3, with TRBD2 matching over 12 bases. Per germline, CDR1 SGHAT and CDR2 FQNNGV. V was clipped by 3 bases and J by 0 bases; unmatched bases: 7. This CDR3 has 18 amino acids. CDR3 loop: CASSFFTSGGTSTDTQYF. The DNA of the CDR3 is TGTGCCAGCAGCTTCTTTACTAGCGGGGGGACTAGCACAGATACGCAGTATTTT.

The chain recombines TRBV12-3 or TRBV12-4 with TRBJ2-3, with 7 bases fitting TRBD1. Trimming took 4 bases from V and 3 from J; bases not matched to a gene: 10. The CDR3 loop spans 16 amino acids. The CDR3 protein is CASSSHGDSRTDTQYF. The CDR3 nucleotides read TGTGCCAGCAGTTCCCACGGGGACAGTAGAACAGATACGCAGTATTTT.

This clonotype has more than one count but fewer than ten. The rearrangement links TRBV6-5 to TRBJ2-1; no clear D gene. The CDR3 has 14 residues. Germline loops: CDR1 MNHEY, CDR2 SVGAGI. Trimming cost V 4 bases and J 7 bases, with 14 bases left between them. The CDR3 sequence: CASSFRVETNEQFF. The CDR3 bases are TGTGCCAGCAGTTTCCGGGTGGAAACGAATGAGCAGTTCTTC.

The V call is TRBV9, the J call TRBJ2-5; 10 positions agree with TRBD2. The V segment lost 3 bases and the J segment 2 bases; nucleotides outside the gene matches: 7. The CDR3 consists of 16 residues. In germline, CDR1 is SGDLS, CDR2 YYNGEE. CDR3 coding DNA: TGTGCCAGCAGCGCCCCAGCGGGAGGGTTGCAAGAGACCCAGTACTTC. It specifies CASSAPAGGLQETQYF.

The CDR3 loop reads CSVALGPNTEAFF. In nucleotides, the CDR3 is TGCAGCGTGGCCTTGGGGCCGAACACTGAAGCTTTCTTT. The chain employs TRBV29-1 and TRBJ1-1; tentative D call: TRBD1 (5 bases). Trimming cost V 6 bases and J 1 base, with 12 bases left between them. The CDR3 totals 13 residues. Germline V lookup: CDR1 SQVTM, CDR2 ANQGSEA.

The chain links TRBV20-1 to TRBJ1-6, with D maybe TRBD1 (6 bases). V was clipped by 0 bases and J by 8 bases, with 11 bases between them. Germline CDR1 and CDR2: DFQATT and SNEGSKA (reference sequence). The CDR3 totals 14 residues. The CDR3 region has the DNA TGCAGTGCTAGAGAAGGGGGTTACGATTCACCCCTCCACTTT. Translating it yields CSAREGGYDSPLHF.

The chain has TRBV4-2 and TRBJ2-7; unclear D gene. From germline, CDR1 is LGHNA and CDR2 YNFKEQ. This CDR3 comprises 13 residues. V dropped 3 bases and J dropped 3 bases, with 9 bases sitting between them. The CDR3 reads CASSQRPGYEQYF. CDR3 sequence (DNA): TGTGCCAGCAGCCAGAGACCGGGCTACGAGCAGTACTTC.

This chain uses TRBV12-3 or TRBV12-4 with TRBJ2-3, with TRBD2 identical over 13 bases. CDR3 size: 16 residues. V dropped 3 bases and J dropped 6; count of bases not matched to a gene: 6. The CDR3 bases are TGTGCCAGCAGTTTGACTAGCGGGGGGCCGGGGGATACGCAGTATTTT. It encodes CASSLTSGGPGDTQYF.

Concerning this clonotype: A read error is likely, as this CDR3 ends without the conserved phenylalanine or tryptophan. V and J are TRBV10-3 and TRBJ2-3; D possibly corresponds to TRBD2 (6 bases). V shed 0 bases and J shed 0 bases, with 7 bases lying between them. This CDR3 is 15 amino acids long. The germline V gene has CDR1 ENHRY and CDR2 SYGVKD. CDR3 sequence: CAISESGGSTDTQYY. CDR3 nucleotides: TGTGCCATCAGTGAGTCGGGGGGTAGCACAGATACGCAGTATTAT.

The chain carries TRBV20-1 and TRBJ2-1; 9 positions match TRBD2. V gave up 1 base and J gave up 0 bases; unmatched junction bases: 7. Germline values: CDR1 DFQATT, CDR2 SNEGSKA (reference sequence). The CDR3 is made up of 17 amino acids. The CDR3 sequence is CSARVSAGGSSYNEQFF. Here the CDR3 DNA reads TGCAGTGCTAGAGTATCGGCGGGAGGGAGCTCCTACAATGAGCAGTTCTTC.

This clonotype was recorded a few times. This chain joins TRBV21-1 and TRBJ2-2; TRBD1 reflects the table's D call only, with no check against the DNA. TRBV21-1 is assigned pseudogene status. The CDR3 runs 15 residues. In DNA, the CDR3 is TGTGCCAGCAGCAACCCACAGGGGGGTACCGGGGAGCTGTTTTTT. This codes for CASSNPQGGTGELFF.

As for this clonotype: The junction and the germline gene differ at one end; a read error may be behind it. The chain is built from TRBV6-1 and TRBJ2-7, with D perhaps TRBD1 or TRBD2 (7 bases each). The CDR3 extends over 14 amino acids. In germline, CDR1 is MNHNS, CDR2 SASEGT. CDR3 amino acids: CACSPRGGSYEQYF. CDR3 coding DNA: TGTGCCTGCAGTCCCAGGGGGGGTTCCTACGAGCAGTACTTC.

This clonotype was counted between two and nine times. The rearrangement uses TRBV5-6 and TRBJ2-5; D gene ambiguous. The CDR3 covers 13 residues. V lost 0 bases to trimming and J lost 5 bases, with 8 bases between them. In germline, CDR1 is SGHDT, CDR2 YYEEEE. CDR3 bases: TGTGCCAGCAGCTTGGTTCGGTTGGAGACCCAGTACTTC. Translation gives CASSLVRLETQYF.

This clonotype was seen only a few times. The rearrangement links TRBV3-1 to TRBJ2-5; the match to TRBD2 covers 8 bases. The germline gives CDR1 LGHDT, CDR2 YNNKEL (reference sequence). The CDR3 totals 15 residues. J lost 6 bases, V lost 5 bases, and 11 bases had no gene match. CDR3 loop: CASSSTGTRDQTQYF. Here the CDR3 DNA reads TGTGCCAGCAGCTCGACCGGGACTAGAGATCAGACCCAGTACTTC.

This clonotype was counted at least ten times. This sequence joins TRBV5-1 and TRBJ2-3; D is tentatively TRBD1 or TRBD2 (5 bases each). The CDR3 extends over 15 amino acids. V dropped 7 bases and J dropped 0 bases, with 15 bases sitting between them. CDR1 SGHRS and CDR2 YFSETQ come from the germline V gene. The DNA for the CDR3 is TGCGCCAGCGGGAAGGGACCCATTAGCACAGATACGCAGTATTTT. Translated: CASGKGPISTDTQYF.

In its sample, this clonotype was seen a few times. V and J are TRBV3-1 and TRBJ1-6; 9 bases agree with TRBD1. CDR3 size: 14 residues. Germline-derived CDR1 and CDR2 are LGHDT and YNNKEL (reference sequence). The J segment lost 6 bases and the V segment lost 7 bases, leaving 4 bases of the junction unmatched. The CDR3 DNA follows: TGTGCCAGCATCGGGACAGGGATTAATTCACCCCTCCACTTT. Amino acid sequence: CASIGTGINSPLHF.

The sample holds many counts of this clonotype. As DNA, the CDR3 is TGCAGTGCTAGACAGATCTTGGGGCAAGAGACCCAGTACTTC. It encodes CSARQILGQETQYF. The rearrangement uses TRBV20-1 and TRBJ2-5; D is unresolved. Trimming removed 2 bases from V and 2 bases from J, with 12 bases in between. This CDR3 is built from 14 residues. Germline V gene sequence: CDR1 DFQATT, CDR2 SNEGSKA (reference sequence).